This TCR beta chain was recorded in a study of response to subunit inactivated influenza vaccine. V shed 5 bases and J 5 bases; nucleotides not matched to a gene: 9. Germline CDR1 SEHNR, CDR2 FQNEAQ (reference sequence). This CDR3 contains 16 residues. TCRdb re-called the RT-PCR reads with MiXCR, one entry per CDR3 protein. The sample lists around 300,000 distinct CDR3 sequences; approximately 23% were seen once. This clonotype showed up just a few times. The antigen is unknown. Study results and caveats: Researchers suggested that each seasonal influenza vaccination recruits few new T cells.

This chain uses TRBV7-9 with TRBJ1-6; 7 bases are a match to TRBD1. The specimen comprised PBMCs from blood, sampled roughly 20 months after vaccination. The receptor was isolated from a man aged 50-75 years who received an inactivated influenza vaccine. The CDR3 protein is CASSIGQAPNNSPLHF. CDR3 nucleotides: TGTGCCAGCAGCATCGGACAGGCCCCGAATAATTCACCCCTCCACTTT. The variable domain in full, completed from reference TRBV7-9 and TRBJ1-6, reads DTGVSQNPRHKITKRGQNVTFRCDPISEHNRLYWYRQTLGQGPEFLTYFQNEAQLEKSRLLSDRFSAERPKGSFSTLEIQRTEQGDSAMYLCASSIGQAPNNSPLHFGNGTRLTVT.